This TCR beta chain emerged from a study of T cells in Graves' hyperthyroidism and ophthalmopathy. The investigators amplified TCR beta CDR3 regions from RNA transcripts. First-round RT-PCR of the TCR CDR3 relied on the HTBI primer set. Using its own MiXCR run on the multiplex PCR reads, TCRdb lists one record per CDR3 protein. The sample yields hundreds of thousands of distinct CDR3 sequences, roughly 14% seen once. The CDR3 runs 12 residues. The V gene lost 2 bases and the J gene lost 3 bases, with 5 bases spanning the gap. The V gene's germline CDR1 is ENHRY and CDR2 SYGVKD. Exclusion followed for patients with uncontrolled infection, other autoimmune disease, pregnancy or lactation. Fresh 10 ml peripheral blood yielded PBMCs. This clonotype has just one count. What it binds is not known. Study outcomes and limitations: Stable hyperthyroidism was told apart from ophthalmopathy by a model built on 13 V-J features.

The sequenced material came from blood. The clonotype was recovered from a woman in her 40s with Graves' ophthalmopathy. V gene TRBV10-3 combines with J gene TRBJ2-7; D call uncertain. CDR3 nucleotides: TGTGCCATCAGTGAGGTTAACTACGAGCAGTACTTC. Amino acid sequence: CAISEVNYEQYF.